This T cell receptor (beta chain) was profiled in a study of blood T cell repertoires in COVID-19 (dated by TCRdb to the early 2020s). In terms of the full investigation: Samples from collaborators originated in the United States, Italy and Spain and spanned both the acute and convalescent phases of COVID-19. Samples were obtained from the ongoing ImmuneRACE study (first 160 participants) and from 1,254 subjects provided by 6 global collaborators. The material from the prospective study consisted of cDNA or gDNA derived from T cells, B-cell-depleted T cells, or PBMCs. The repertoires were released in a freely available public database meant as a resource for research on the immune response to SARS-CoV-2. Where available, HLA class I and class II types were taken from metadata supplied by the sample provider and were not determined by assay-based typing. Deeply sampled blood TCRbeta repertoires from subjects exposed to, actively infected with, or recovered from COVID-19 were included in the dataset. A de-identified subject ID, COVID-19 status, age in years and sex were almost always included in the sample metadata. The paper as a whole reports these results and caveats: Clinical and demographic metadata were provided uncurated, with the amount varying by source and participant.

One collaborating source in Seattle enrolled patients during active infection and followed them longitudinally through the course of disease. Each collaborating institution followed its own protocols to collect whole blood in K2EDTA tubes. Collaborator samples were shipped for TCRbeta analysis as frozen whole blood, isolated PBMCs, or DNA extracted from either sample type. The immunoSEQ Assay, a bias-controlled multiplex PCR, was used to amplify TCRbeta CDR3 regions from genomic DNA. Under the source paper's analysis protocol: The number of nucleated cells in each sample was estimated from the amplification of reference gene primers within the assay. To quantify the absolute abundance of each unique TCRbeta CDR3 rearrangement, sequence reads were collapsed and filtered. Productive Simpson clonality was computed per sample as the square root of Simpson's diversity index over productive rearrangements. The clones in this table, taken by TCRdb from immuneACCESS, are in-frame only. Not every clone is retained; where verified, under half of the shortfall comes from an unresolved V gene, and the cause of the rest is unknown. For V, J and clone size, that table is used; D and trimming come from the DNA. The sample table lists 81,000 or so clones, 65% to 90% of them with a count of one. The top ten constitute roughly 9.1% of the sample.

Worth noting for this clone: There is no known antigen for this receptor. Base qualities are not recorded, but no much larger clone differs from it by a single base.

Based on the germline V gene, the CDR1 and CDR2 sequences are KGHDR and SFDVKD. The CDR3, cysteine through phenylalanine, is 18 amino acids long. Only the CDR3 portion is preserved as DNA: 54 bases, with reading frame beginning at the first base. V loses 4 bases at its end and J loses 1 base; junction bases beyond the gene matches: 13. The rearranged chain carries TRBV24-1 and TRBJ2-5; a stretch of 8 junction bases matches TRBD1. The sample comprised peripheral blood. The source is a man in his fifties or sixties with COVID-19, enrolled during active disease. The DNA sequence reads TGTGCCACCAGTGACCCCTCCGGACAGGGTCTTAGCCAAGAGACCCAGTACTTC. Its protein reads: CATSDPSGQGLSQETQYF.